There are many counts of the clone carrying this T cell receptor (beta chain). Its antigen is currently unknown. This sample was included in a study of T-cell memory formation after mild COVID-19. General study findings and limits: Second-wave clones with a day 37 peak had unconfirmed SARS-CoV-2 specificity. Several responding clones turned up in pre-infection memory, indicating that cross-reactive memory may have taken part.

With constant-segment primers, 5'RACE yielded cDNA libraries of TCR alpha and TCR beta that carried sample barcodes and UMIs. Via MiXCR, TCRdb re-called the 5' RACE reads, giving one row per CDR3 protein. The sample consists of roughly 600,000 distinct CDR3 sequences, over 15% of them appearing once. The sample was PBMCs or a T cell subset sorted from them (not recorded which). The receptor was derived from an adult woman who had mild COVID-19 (a few samples of this study predate the infection). Cell type and time point are not known.

The CDR3 bases are TGTGCCAGCAGTTTAGGGACAGGGGTTGAAAAACTGTTTTTT. Translated, it gives CASSLGTGVEKLFF. The chain employs TRBV12-3 or TRBV12-4 and TRBJ1-4; 9 nucleotides align to TRBD1. This CDR3 has 14 residues. The V segment lost 1 base and the J segment 7 bases; nucleotides outside the gene matches: 1.